Below, one T cell receptor (beta chain) is given with its context. The data belong to a study of T cell changes during pregnancy in multiple sclerosis. Clones were read by immunoSEQ multiplex PCR, and TCRdb kept only the in-frame ones, dropping some. The table has fewer than 60,000 clones, approximately 90% seen once. The germline V gene encodes CDR1 SGHNT and CDR2 YENEEA. CDR3 length: 12 amino acids. V lost 0 bases, J lost 10 bases, and 7 bases lay in between. This chain links TRBV11-3 with TRBJ2-1; D may be TRBD1 (6 bases). This TCR was recovered from a female donor in good health, enrolled as a control in a pregnancy study. This specimen consisted of peripheral blood, obtained after pregnancy. The DNA of the CDR3 is TGTGCCAGCAGCTTAGATGGGGGCGAGCAGTTCTTC. Residues: CASSLDGGEQFF.